This entry lists 2 T cell receptor beta chains sequenced from one sample in a study of CD8 T cells in ankylosing spondylitis. From the 5' RACE reads, TCRdb called clonotypes with MiXCR, one entry per CDR3 protein. In the table there are about 250,000 distinct CDR3 sequences, 7% to 10% of which are singletons. Sequencing input: blood, either unsorted or a sorted T cell fraction (not recorded which). Receptors originate from a female donor with ankylosing spondylitis or in good health (not recorded which).

This clonotype was found many times. This rearrangement joins TRBV20-1 to TRBJ1-5; 8 nucleotides line up with TRBD1. Germline V gene lookup returns CDR1 DFQATT and CDR2 SNEGSKA (reference sequence). This CDR3 is 16 amino acids long. With 6 bases clipped from V and 0 bases from J, the junction kept 10 bases outside the gene matches. This CDR3 reads CSALPQGENSNQPQHF. The DNA of the CDR3 is TGCAGTGCACTACCACAGGGGGAGAATAGCAATCAGCCCCAGCATTTT.

This clonotype occurred many times. The chain is built from TRBV5-1 and TRBJ2-1; tentatively, D is TRBD2 (5 bases). CDR1 is SGHRS, CDR2 YFSETQ, per germline. Trimming removed 1 base from V and 7 bases from J, with 18 bases in between. The CDR3 loop spans 16 amino acids. The DNA for the CDR3 is TGCGCCAGCAGCTTGTGGAGGCCAGGTCCTTCGAATGAGCAGTTCTTC. Translated: CASSLWRPGPSNEQFF.